Presented here are 14 T cell receptor beta chains from one specimen sequenced in a study of identifying expanded T cells in peripheral blood. Assay: immunoSEQ multiplex PCR; the TCRdb copy retains only in-frame clones and omits some. The table lists tens of thousands of clones, nearly 90% of them singletons. Material: blood. The receptor set was obtained from a person aged 18 to 70 in good health.

The CDR3 DNA sequence: TGTGCCAGCAGCAGGTTAGCGGGAGATTACAATGAGCAGTTCTTC. Translation: CASSRLAGDYNEQFF. The chain combines TRBV7-3 with TRBJ2-1; TRBD2 matches at 9 bases. CDR3 size: 15 residues. Germline V gene sequence: CDR1 SGHTA, CDR2 FQGTGA. The V and J ends lost 5 bases and 4 bases, in that order; junction bases with no gene match: 6. Full variable domain (missing parts from reference TRBV7-3 and TRBJ2-1): GAGVSQTPSNKVTEKGKYVELRCDPISGHTALYWYRQSLGQGPEFLIYFQGTGAADDSGLPNDRFFAVRPEGSVSTLKIQRTERGDSAVYLCASSRLAGDYNEQFFGPGTRLTVL.

The rearrangement links TRBV7-9 to TRBJ2-7; TRBD1 is a possible D gene (6 bases). The germline CDR1 and CDR2 sequences are SEHNR and FQNEAQ (reference sequence). V lost 5 bases and J 6 bases, leaving 11 bases between the germline ends. The CDR3 spans 12 residues. CDR3 sequence reads: CASSPNRAEQYF. CDR3 nucleotide sequence: TGTGCCAGCAGCCCCAACAGGGCCGAGCAGTACTTC.

V is TRBV7-9 and J is TRBJ2-7; no firm D call. The CDR3 is made up of 12 amino acids. V lost 5 bases and J lost 3, with 8 bases in between. From germline, CDR1 is SEHNR and CDR2 FQNEAQ (reference sequence). The CDR3 nucleotides are TGTGCCAGCAGCCTGGCCCTCTACGAGCAGTACTTC. Translating gives CASSLALYEQYF.

The chain joins TRBV6-1 to TRBJ1-1; no reliable D call. Trimming stripped 0 bases from V and 5 bases from J, with 16 bases between. The germline gives CDR1 MNHNS, CDR2 SASEGT. The CDR3 loop spans 16 amino acids. The CDR3 is CASSEAQLRVGTEAFF. The DNA for the CDR3 is TGTGCCAGCAGTGAAGCGCAGCTGAGGGTTGGGACTGAAGCTTTCTTT.

This clone occurred a few times. The chain employs TRBV6-5 and TRBJ1-2; D ambiguous. Trimming left V 8 bases short and J 0 bases short, with 16 bases between. The germline CDR1 and CDR2 sequences are MNHEY and SVGAGI. The length of the CDR3 is 15 residues. Written as DNA, the CDR3 is TGTGCCAGCGGGCGGCAAGGCAGCACTAACTATGGCTACACCTTC. Amino acids: CASGRQGSTNYGYTF.

The rearrangement links TRBV7-8 to TRBJ1-6, with TRBD1 as a possible D gene (6 bases). This CDR3 region has 16 residues. Germline lookup yields CDR1 SGHVS and CDR2 FQNEAQ. Between the trimmed V and J ends, which lost 5 bases and 7 bases, there was a span of 18 bases. The CDR3 loop is CASSLDIGQNNSPLHF. In nucleotides, the CDR3 is TGTGCCAGCAGCCTTGATATAGGACAGAACAATTCACCCCTCCACTTT. Using reference TRBV7-8 and TRBJ1-6 for the parts outside the CDR3, the full variable domain is GAGVSQSPRYKVAKRGQDVALRCDPISGHVSLFWYQQALGQGPEFLTYFQNEAQLDKSGLPSDRFFAERPEGSVSTLKIQRTQQEDSAVYLCASSLDIGQNNSPLHFGNGTRLTVT.

The chain links TRBV27 to TRBJ1-5; no clear D gene. V lost 6 bases, J lost 5 bases, and 14 bases lay in between. CDR3 length: 14 residues. Germline values: CDR1 MNHEY, CDR2 SMNVEV (reference sequence). In nucleotides, the CDR3 is TGTGCCAGCAGCAAAAGGGTGGGCGATCAGCCCCAGCATTTT. This codes for CASSKRVGDQPQHF.

The gene calls are TRBV6-1 and TRBJ1-5; 8 nucleotides align to TRBD1. Germline V gives CDR1 MNHNS, CDR2 SASEGT. Trimming took 6 bases from V and 3 from J; bases not matched to a gene: 4. This CDR3 has 14 residues. The CDR3 DNA reads as TGTGCCAGCAGGGGACAGGTGAACAATCAGCCCCAGCATTTT. It specifies CASRGQVNNQPQHF.

This chain connects TRBV9 to TRBJ1-2, with a tentative D call TRBD1 (5 bases). V lost 5 bases to trimming and J lost 6 bases, with 14 bases between them. The CDR3 is made up of 13 amino acids. Germline V lookup: CDR1 SGDLS, CDR2 YYNGEE. The CDR3 region is CASRGTGTNGYTF. In DNA form, the CDR3 reads TGTGCCAGCAGGGGTACCGGGACTAATGGCTACACCTTC.

This sequence joins TRBV2 and TRBJ1-5; 10 bases are a match to TRBD1. The CDR3 contains 16 residues. The germline gives CDR1 SNHLY, CDR2 FYNNEI. The V and J ends lost 5 bases and 3 bases, in that order; junction bases with no gene match: 7. The CDR3 DNA reads TGTGCCAGCAGTCCTCCGGGACAGGGGAACAATCAGCCCCAGCATTTT. It translates to CASSPPGQGNNQPQHF.

Comment on this clone: This same CDR3 is encoded by further DNA sequences in the sample. V is TRBV14 and J is TRBJ2-3, with D perhaps TRBD1 or TRBD2 (5 bases each). The CDR3 sequence is 14 residues long. The germline CDR1 and CDR2 sequences are SGHDN and FVKESK. V was cut by 5 bases and J by 2 bases, with 11 bases left in between. The CDR3 bases are TGTGCCAGCAGCTTGGGACGGCACACAGATACGCAGTATTTT. Encoded protein: CASSLGRHTDTQYF.

The V call is TRBV14, the J call TRBJ2-1; a possible D gene is TRBD1 (6 bases). CDR1 and CDR2 from the germline V gene are SGHDN and FVKESK. The CDR3 extends over 15 amino acids. V lost 1 base to trimming and J lost 3 bases, with 10 bases between them. The CDR3 nucleotides are TGTGCCAGCAGCCAAGCCAGGGGCGACTACAATGAGCAGTTCTTC. It encodes CASSQARGDYNEQFF.

The rearrangement joins TRBV5-4 to TRBJ2-7, with TRBD1 matching 7 bases. CDR1 and CDR2 (germline): SGHNT, YYREEE (reference sequence). V was clipped by 3 bases and J by 3 bases; unmatched bases: 9. The CDR3 extends over 15 amino acids. In DNA, the CDR3 is TGTGCCAGCAGCTGGAAGGGGGCCAAGGACTACGAGCAGTACTTC. Its translation is CASSWKGAKDYEQYF. Looking up the rest from reference TRBV5-4 and TRBJ2-7 gives the full variable domain: ETGVTQSPTHLIKTRGQQVTLRCSSQSGHNTVSWYQQALGQGPQFIFQYYREEENGRGNFPPRFSGLQFPNYSSELNVNALELDDSALYLCASSWKGAKDYEQYFGPGTRLTVT.

The chain carries TRBV7-3 and TRBJ1-2; 11 bases map to TRBD1. CDR3 length: 15 residues. Germline values: CDR1 SGHTA, CDR2 FQGTGA. Trimming removed 5 bases from V and 8 bases from J; junction bases left unmatched: 10. CDR3 coding DNA: TGTGCCAGCAGCCCGAATGGACAGGGGGCGCGCGGCTACACCTTC. This gives the protein CASSPNGQGARGYTF.